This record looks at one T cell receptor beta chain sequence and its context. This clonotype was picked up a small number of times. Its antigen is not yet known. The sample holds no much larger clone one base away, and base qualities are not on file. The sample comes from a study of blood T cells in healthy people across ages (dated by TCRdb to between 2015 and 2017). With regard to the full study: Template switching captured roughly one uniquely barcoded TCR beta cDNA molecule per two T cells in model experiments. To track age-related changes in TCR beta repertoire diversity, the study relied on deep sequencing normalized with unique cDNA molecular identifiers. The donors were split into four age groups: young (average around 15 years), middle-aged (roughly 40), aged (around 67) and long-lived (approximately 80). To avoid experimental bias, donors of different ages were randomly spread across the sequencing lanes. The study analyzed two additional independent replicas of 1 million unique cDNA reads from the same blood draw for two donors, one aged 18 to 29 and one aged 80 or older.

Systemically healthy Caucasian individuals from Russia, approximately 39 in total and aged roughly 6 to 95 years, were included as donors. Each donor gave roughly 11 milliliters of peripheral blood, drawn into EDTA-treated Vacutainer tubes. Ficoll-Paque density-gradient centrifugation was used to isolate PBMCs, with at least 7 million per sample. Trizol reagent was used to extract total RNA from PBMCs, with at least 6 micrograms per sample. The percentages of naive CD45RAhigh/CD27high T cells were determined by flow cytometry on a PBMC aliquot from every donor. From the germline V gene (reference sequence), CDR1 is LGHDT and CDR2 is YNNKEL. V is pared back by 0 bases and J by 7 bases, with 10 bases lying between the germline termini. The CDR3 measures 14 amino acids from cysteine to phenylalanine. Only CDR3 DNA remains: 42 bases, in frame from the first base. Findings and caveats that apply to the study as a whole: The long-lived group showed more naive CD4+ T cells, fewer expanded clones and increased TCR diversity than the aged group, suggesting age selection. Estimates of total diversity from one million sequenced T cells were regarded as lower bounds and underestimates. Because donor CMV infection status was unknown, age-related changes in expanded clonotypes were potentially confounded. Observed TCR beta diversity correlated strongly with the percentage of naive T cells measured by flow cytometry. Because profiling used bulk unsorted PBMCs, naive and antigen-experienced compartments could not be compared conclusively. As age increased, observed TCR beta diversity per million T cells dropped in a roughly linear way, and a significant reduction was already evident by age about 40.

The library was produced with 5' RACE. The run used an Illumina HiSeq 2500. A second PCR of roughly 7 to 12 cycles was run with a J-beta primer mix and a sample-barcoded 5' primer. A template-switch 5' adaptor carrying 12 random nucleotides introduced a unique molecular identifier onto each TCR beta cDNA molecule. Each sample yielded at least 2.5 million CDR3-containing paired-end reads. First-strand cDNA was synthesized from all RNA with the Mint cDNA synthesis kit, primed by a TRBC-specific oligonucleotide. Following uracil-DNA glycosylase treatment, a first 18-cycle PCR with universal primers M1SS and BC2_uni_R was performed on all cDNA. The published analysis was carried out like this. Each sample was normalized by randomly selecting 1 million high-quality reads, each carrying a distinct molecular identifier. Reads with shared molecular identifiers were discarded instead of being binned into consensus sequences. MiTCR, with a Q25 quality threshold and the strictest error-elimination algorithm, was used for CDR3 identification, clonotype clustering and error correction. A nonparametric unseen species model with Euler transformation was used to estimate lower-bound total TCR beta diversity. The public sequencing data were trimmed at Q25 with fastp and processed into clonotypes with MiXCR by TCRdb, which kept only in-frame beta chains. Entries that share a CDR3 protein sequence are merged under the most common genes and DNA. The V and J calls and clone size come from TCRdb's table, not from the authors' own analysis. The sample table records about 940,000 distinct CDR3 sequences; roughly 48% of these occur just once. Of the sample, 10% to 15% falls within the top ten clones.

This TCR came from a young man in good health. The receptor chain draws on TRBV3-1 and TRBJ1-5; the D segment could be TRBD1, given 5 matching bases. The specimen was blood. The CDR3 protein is CASSQEQAEQPQHF. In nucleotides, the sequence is TGTGCCAGCAGCCAAGAACAGGCAGAGCAGCCCCAGCATTTT.